This T cell receptor (beta chain) emerged from a study of blood T cell repertoires in COVID-19. About the research overall: Samples representing acute and convalescent COVID-19 were sourced from the United States, Italy and Spain. Sample material is recorded as cDNA or gDNA derived from T cells, B-cell-depleted T cells, or PBMCs.

Source study methods: The authors estimated nucleated cell counts from reference gene primer amplification. Generated by immunoSEQ multiplex PCR, the TCRdb table keeps only in-frame clones and is missing some. The V and J calls and clone size were taken over from that table, and D and trimming were inferred from the DNA. The table lists fewer than 250,000 clones, roughly four fifths of them singletons, with less than 4.5% in the top ten. CDR3 length equals 16 residues. The J segment lost 4 bases and the V segment lost 0 bases, leaving 7 bases of the junction unmatched. Germline V lookup: CDR1 MNHEY, CDR2 SVGAGI.

V is TRBV6-5 and J is TRBJ2-7; 9 bases line up with TRBD2. Sequenced material: peripheral blood. The receptor was isolated from a man in his fifties with acute or convalescent COVID-19. CDR3 nucleotides: TGTGCCAGCAGTTACTCGACGTCTAGCGGGAATTACGAGCAGTACTTC. Translation: CASSYSTSSGNYEQYF.